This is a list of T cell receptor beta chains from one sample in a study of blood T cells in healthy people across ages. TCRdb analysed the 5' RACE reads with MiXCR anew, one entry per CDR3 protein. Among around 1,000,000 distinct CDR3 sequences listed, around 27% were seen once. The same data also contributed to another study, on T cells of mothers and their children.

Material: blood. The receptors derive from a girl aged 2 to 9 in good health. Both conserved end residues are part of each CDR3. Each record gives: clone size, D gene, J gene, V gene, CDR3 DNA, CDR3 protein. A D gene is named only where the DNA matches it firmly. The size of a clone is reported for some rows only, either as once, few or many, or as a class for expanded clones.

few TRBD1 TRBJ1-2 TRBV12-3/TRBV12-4 TGTGCCAGCAGCCACGGGAGAGGGGGCAATGGCTACACCTTC CASSHGRGGNGYTF
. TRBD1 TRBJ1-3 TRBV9 TGTGCCAGCAGCCCAGGGGACAGGGGTTCTGGAAACACCATATATTTT CASSPGDRGSGNTIYF
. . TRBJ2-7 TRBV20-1 TGCAGTGCTAGAGATCTGACAGCCCCGGAGTACGAGCAGTACTTC CSARDLTAPEYEQYF
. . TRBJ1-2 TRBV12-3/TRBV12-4 TGTGCCAGCAGTTTGACGGGGGGTCTCCACTATGGCTACACCTTC CASSLTGGLHYGYTF
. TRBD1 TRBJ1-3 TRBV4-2 TGTGCCACTGGGACAGGGGAGGCTGGAAACACCATATATTTT CATGTGEAGNTIYF
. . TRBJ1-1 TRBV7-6 TGTGCCAGCGCATTACGGGCGGAGACCATGAACACTGAAGCTTTCTTT CASALRAETMNTEAFF
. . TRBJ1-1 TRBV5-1 TGCGCCAGCAGCTCGGTCGGATGGAACACTGAAGCTTTCTTT CASSSVGWNTEAFF
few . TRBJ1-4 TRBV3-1 TGTGCCAGCAGCCAAGAAGGGTTTGGAGAAAAACTGTTTTTT CASSQEGFGEKLFF
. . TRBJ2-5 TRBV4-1 TGCACCAGCAGTCTTCATGTGGAGCGGGAGACCCAGTACTTC CTSSLHVERETQYF
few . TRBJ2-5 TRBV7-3 TGTGCCAGCAGCGAAAGGGGGGTGGCCCAAGAGACCCAGTACTTC CASSERGVAQETQYF
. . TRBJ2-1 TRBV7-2 TGTGCCAGCAGCTCACCGGGACTGAGGAATGAGCAGTTCTTC CASSSPGLRNEQFF
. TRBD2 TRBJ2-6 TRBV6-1 TGTGCCGGAGATAGCGGGAGCTCTGGGGCCAACGTCCTGACTTTC CAGDSGSSGANVLTF
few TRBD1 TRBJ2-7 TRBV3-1 TGTGCCAGCAGCCCTTCGGACAGGGGATACTACGAGCAGTACTTC CASSPSDRGYYEQYF
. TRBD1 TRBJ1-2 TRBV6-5 TGTGCCAGCATTTACGGGACAGGGGGGGGCTACACCTTC CASIYGTGGGYTF
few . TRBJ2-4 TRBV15 TGTGCCACCAGCAGACGGATGGGTCAGAGATCCTCCAAAAACATTCAGTACTTC CATSRRMGQRSSKNIQYF
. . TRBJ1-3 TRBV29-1 TGCAGCGTTACCCACAGGGTTGGAAACACCATATATTTT CSVTHRVGNTIYF
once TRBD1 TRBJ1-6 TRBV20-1 TGCAGTGCTAGAGAGCCACAGGGGAAAGTAAATTCACCCCTCCACTTT CSAREPQGKVNSPLHF
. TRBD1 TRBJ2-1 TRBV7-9 TGTGCCAGCGCAGGGGGCATCAATGAGCAGTTCTTC CASAGGINEQFF
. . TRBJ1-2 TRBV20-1 TGCAGTGCCACTCGTTTGAGCTTCAGCCCTTGGGCGGAGGGCTACACCTTC CSATRLSFSPWAEGYTF
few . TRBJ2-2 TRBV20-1 TGCAGTGCCAGGGTCTCGAACACCGGGGAGCTGTTTTTT CSARVSNTGELFF
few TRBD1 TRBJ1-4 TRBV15 TGTGCCACCAGCGGGGGGGACAGGGGTGAAAAACTGTTTTTT CATSGGDRGEKLFF